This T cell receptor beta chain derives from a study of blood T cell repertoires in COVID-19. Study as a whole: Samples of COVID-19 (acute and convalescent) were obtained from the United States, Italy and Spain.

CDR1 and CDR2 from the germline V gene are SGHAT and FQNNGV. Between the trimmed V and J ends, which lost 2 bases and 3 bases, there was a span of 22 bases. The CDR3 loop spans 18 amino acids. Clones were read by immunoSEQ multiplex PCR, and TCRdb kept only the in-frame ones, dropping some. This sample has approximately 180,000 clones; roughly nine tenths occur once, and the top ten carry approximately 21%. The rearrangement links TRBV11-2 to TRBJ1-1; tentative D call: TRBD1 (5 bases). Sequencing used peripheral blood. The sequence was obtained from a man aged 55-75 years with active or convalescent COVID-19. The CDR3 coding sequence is TGTGCCAGCAGCTTATTGACCTTAGGGGTCCGAATGGACACTGAAGCTTTCTTT. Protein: CASSLLTLGVRMDTEAFF.